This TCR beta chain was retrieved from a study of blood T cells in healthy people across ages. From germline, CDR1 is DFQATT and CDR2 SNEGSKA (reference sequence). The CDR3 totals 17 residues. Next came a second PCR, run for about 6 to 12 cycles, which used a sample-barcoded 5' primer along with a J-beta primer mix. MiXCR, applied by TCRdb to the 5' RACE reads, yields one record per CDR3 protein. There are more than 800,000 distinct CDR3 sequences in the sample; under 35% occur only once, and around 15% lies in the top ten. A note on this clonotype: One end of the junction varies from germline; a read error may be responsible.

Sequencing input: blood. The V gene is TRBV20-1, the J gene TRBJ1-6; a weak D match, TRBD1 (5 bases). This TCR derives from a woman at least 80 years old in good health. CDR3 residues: CSARDPRRGSYNSLLHF. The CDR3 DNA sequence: TGCAGTGCTAGAGATCCCAGGCGGGGGAGTTATAATTCACTCCTCCACTTT.